The 3 T cell receptor beta chains below all came from one sample that was sequenced in a study of cytomegalovirus exposure and HLA in healthy donors. The PCR ran on 60 Vbeta and 13 Jbeta primers. Sequencing was performed with immunoSEQ multiplex PCR; in TCRdb, only in-frame clones are kept and a portion is missing. The sample includes fewer than 200,000 clones, 68% of them seen just once. The sample was PBMCs. The source of these receptors is a woman aged 40 to 50 in good health and CMV-seropositive.

This clone was counted only a few times. The rearrangement uses TRBV5-6 and TRBJ2-5, with 9 bases aligning to TRBD2. J lost 5 bases, V lost 0 bases, and 5 bases had no gene match. The CDR3 consists of 15 residues. In germline, CDR1 is SGHDT, CDR2 YYEEEE. The CDR3 DNA sequence: TGTGCCAGCAGCTTGGCTGCGGGGGGGCCCGAGACCCAGTACTTC. Translating gives CASSLAAGGPETQYF.

With regard to this clone: The same CDR3 is also encoded by other DNA sequences in this sample. The chain is built from TRBV25-1 and TRBJ2-3; D unresolved. V lost 1 base to trimming and J lost 2 bases, with 7 bases between them. The CDR3 runs to 14 residues. Germline V CDR1 and CDR2: MGHDK, SYGVNS. In DNA, the CDR3 is TGTGCCAGCAGTGAATCCTCTCTCACAGATACGCAGTATTTT. It encodes CASSESSLTDTQYF.

The chain uses TRBV25-1 and TRBJ2-2; D is possibly TRBD2 (5 bases). Trimming took 8 bases from V and 3 from J, leaving 13 bases between them. Germline V gene lookup returns CDR1 MGHDK and CDR2 SYGVNS. This CDR3 is 14 amino acids long. In DNA, the CDR3 is TGTGCCAGCCGTAGGGCGGGCGACACCGGGGAGCTGTTTTTT. Amino acids: CASRRAGDTGELFF.